The next 8 T cell receptor beta chains were all read from a single sample in a study of Ad26.COV2.S vaccination and SARS-CoV-2 variants. The protocol was immunoSEQ multiplex PCR, while the TCRdb copy is restricted to in-frame clones and leaves out a portion. The table lists 300,000 to 350,000 clones, about 89% of them singletons. Stated treatment: some 20 received Ad26.COV2.S at low or high dose, single or two shots; several received placebo; per-sample allocation not given. It was on day 63 after the first vaccine or placebo injection that samples were taken. The sequencing here drew on peripheral blood, taken in a trial of Ad26.COV2.S vaccine versus placebo. These receptors all come from a person aged 18 to 65 who received the Ad26.COV2.S COVID-19 vaccine or a placebo.

V is TRBV28 and J is TRBJ1-5; D is uncertain. Germline V lookup: CDR1 MDHEN, CDR2 SYDVKM. V gave up 5 bases and J gave up 0 bases, with 11 bases separating them. The CDR3 has 15 amino acids. The DNA of the CDR3 is TGTGCCAGCAGTGGTATAGACTATAGCAATCAGCCCCAGCATTTT. Its translation is CASSGIDYSNQPQHF.

The rearrangement uses TRBV10-3 and TRBJ1-2, with D unclear. The CDR3 extends over 15 amino acids. The germline V and J ends were trimmed by 8 bases and 4 bases, with 20 bases remaining between them. Germline CDR1 ENHRY, CDR2 SYGVKD. The CDR3 is CAIGEVAGDFYGYTF. The CDR3 DNA is TGTGCCATCGGAGAGGTGGCCGGCGACTTCTATGGCTACACCTTC.

V is TRBV27 and J is TRBJ2-2; possible D gene TRBD1, 6 bases. The CDR3 extends over 15 amino acids. Germline V gene data show CDR1 as MNHEY and CDR2 as SMNVEV (reference sequence). V gave up 7 bases and J gave up 2 bases, with 14 bases separating them. For the CDR3, the DNA is TGTGCCAGCAAGCCACAGGGTTTTAACACCGGGGAGCTGTTTTTT. Residues: CASKPQGFNTGELFF.

The chain couples TRBV7-2 to TRBJ2-1; D may be TRBD1 (6 bases). The V and J ends lost 1 base and 0 bases respectively, with 13 bases between them. Germline V gene lookup returns CDR1 SGHTA and CDR2 FQGNSA. CDR3 length equals 17 residues. The CDR3 DNA follows: TGTGCCAGCAGCTTAGGGTCCGGGACACTCTCCTACAATGAGCAGTTCTTC. This encodes CASSLGSGTLSYNEQFF. Supplemented by reference TRBV7-2 and TRBJ2-1, the full variable domain reads GAGVSQSPSNKVTEKGKDVELRCDPISGHTALYWYRQSLGQGLEFLIYFQGNSAPDKSGLPSDRFSAERTGGSVSTLTIQRTQQEDSAVYLCASSLGSGTLSYNEQFFGPGTRLTVL.

The V call is TRBV18, the J call TRBJ1-5, with 9 bases aligning to TRBD1. CDR3 length equals 15 residues. V dropped 1 base and J dropped 5; count of bases not matched to a gene: 3. Germline CDR1 and CDR2: KGHSH and LQKENI. Here the CDR3 reads CASSPRDRADQPQHF. The CDR3 bases are TGTGCCAGCTCACCACGGGACAGGGCTGATCAGCCCCAGCATTTT.

A single count supports this clone. The rearrangement joins TRBV6-5 to TRBJ2-7; 7 nucleotides line up with TRBD1. The trim removed 9 bases at V and 3 bases at J, leaving 5 bases unmatched. Germline CDR1 MNHEY, CDR2 SVGAGI. The CDR3 length is 12 residues. This CDR3 reads CASWGQLYEQYF. The CDR3 DNA is TGTGCCAGTTGGGGACAGCTCTACGAGCAGTACTTC.

The chain has TRBV7-2 and TRBJ2-3; 11 bases fit TRBD2. The germline V gene encodes CDR1 SGHTA and CDR2 FQGNSA. V dropped 1 base and J dropped 2; count of bases not matched to a gene: 11. This CDR3 spans 19 amino acids. CDR3 nucleotides: TGTGCCAGCAGCTTAGGGGCCCGGACTAGCGGGTATTACACAGATACGCAGTATTTT. This translates into CASSLGARTSGYYTDTQYF.

This clone has a single count. V gene TRBV6-2 or TRBV6-3 combines with J gene TRBJ1-5; D remains unclear. V lost 6 bases and J lost 6, with 21 bases in between. The germline CDR1 and CDR2 sequences are MNHEY and SVGEGT. This CDR3 contains 16 residues. The CDR3 nucleotides read TGTGCCAGCAGATACCGTGGGGATGTAAAGAGTCAGCCCCAGCATTTT. Amino acids: CASRYRGDVKSQPQHF.